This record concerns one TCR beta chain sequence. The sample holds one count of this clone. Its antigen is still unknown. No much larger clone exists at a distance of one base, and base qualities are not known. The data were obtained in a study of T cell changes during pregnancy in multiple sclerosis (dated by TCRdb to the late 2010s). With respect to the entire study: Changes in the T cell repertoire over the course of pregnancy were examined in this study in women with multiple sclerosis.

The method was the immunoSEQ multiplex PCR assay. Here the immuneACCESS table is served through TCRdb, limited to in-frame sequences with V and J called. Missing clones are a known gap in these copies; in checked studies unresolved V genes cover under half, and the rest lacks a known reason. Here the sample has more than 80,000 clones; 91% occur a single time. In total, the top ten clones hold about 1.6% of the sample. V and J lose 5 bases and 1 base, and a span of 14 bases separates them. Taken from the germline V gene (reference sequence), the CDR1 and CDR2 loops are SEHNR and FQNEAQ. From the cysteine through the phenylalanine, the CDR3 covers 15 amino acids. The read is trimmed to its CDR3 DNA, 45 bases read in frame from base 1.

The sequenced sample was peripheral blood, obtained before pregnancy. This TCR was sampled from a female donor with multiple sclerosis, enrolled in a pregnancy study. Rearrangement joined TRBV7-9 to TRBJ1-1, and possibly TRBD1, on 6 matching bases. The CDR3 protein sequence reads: CASSPGQIKNTEAFF. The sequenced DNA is TGTGCCAGCAGCCCTGGACAGATAAAGAACACTGAAGCTTTCTTT.